Here is one TCR beta chain with its context. This sample was taken from a study of PD-1 and CTLA-4 blockade in melanoma. This CDR3 is built from 16 residues. The germline CDR1 and CDR2 sequences are LNHDA and SQIVND (reference sequence). The V and J ends lost 5 bases and 1 base respectively, with 15 bases between them. The data were produced by immunoSEQ multiplex PCR, yet TCRdb's version contains in-frame clones alone and is incomplete. The sample shows 30,000 or so clones, around 93% of them seen only once. The clonotype was recovered from a human donor with melanoma. This chain joins TRBV19 and TRBJ2-1; D remains ambiguous. Sample: CD8+ T cells from peripheral blood, taken from a patient given anti-PD-1 treatment. This CDR3 reads CASSSVGVISYNEQFF. In nucleotides, the CDR3 is TGTGCCAGTAGTTCTGTTGGTGTAATTTCCTACAATGAGCAGTTCTTC.